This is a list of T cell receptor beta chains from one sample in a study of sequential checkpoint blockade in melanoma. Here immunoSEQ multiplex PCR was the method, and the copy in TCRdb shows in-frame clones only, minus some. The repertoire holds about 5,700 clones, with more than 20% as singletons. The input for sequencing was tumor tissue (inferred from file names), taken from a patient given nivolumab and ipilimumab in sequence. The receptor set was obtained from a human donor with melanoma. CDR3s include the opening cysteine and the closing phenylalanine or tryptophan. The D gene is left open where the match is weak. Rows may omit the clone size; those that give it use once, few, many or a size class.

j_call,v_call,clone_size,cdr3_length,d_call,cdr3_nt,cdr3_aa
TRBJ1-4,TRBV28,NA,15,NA,TGTGCCAGCAGCCCCGTGGCGGGACGTCGTGAAAAACTGTTTTTT,CASSPVAGRREKLFF
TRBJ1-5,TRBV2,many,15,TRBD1,TGTGCCAGCAATGGGGACAGTCATAGCAATCAGCCCCAGCATTTT,CASNGDSHSNQPQHF
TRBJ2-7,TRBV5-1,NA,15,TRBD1,TGCGCCAGCAGCATTCACGGGACAGCCCCCTACGAGCAGTACTTC,CASSIHGTAPYEQYF
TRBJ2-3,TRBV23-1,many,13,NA,TGCGCCAGCAGCTGGGGACCGGCAGATACGCAGTATTTT,CASSWGPADTQYF
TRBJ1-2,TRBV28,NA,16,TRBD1,TGTGCCAGCAGTCCTCCGGGACAGGGGCCGGGCTATGGCTACACCTTC,CASSPPGQGPGYGYTF
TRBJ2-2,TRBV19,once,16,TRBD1,TGTGCCAGTAGTATAGGGGGGACAGTAAACACCGGGGAGCTGTTTTTT,CASSIGGTVNTGELFF
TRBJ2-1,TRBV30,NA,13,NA,TGTGCCTGGGGATGGAGCTCCTACAATGAGCAGTTCTTC,CAWGWSSYNEQFF
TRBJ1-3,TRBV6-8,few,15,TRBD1,TGTGCCAGCACCTTGACAGGGAGCTCTGGAAACACCATATATTTT,CASTLTGSSGNTIYF
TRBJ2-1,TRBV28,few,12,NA,TGTGCCAGCAGTTTGGGGATGACTGAGCAGTTCTTC,CASSLGMTEQFF
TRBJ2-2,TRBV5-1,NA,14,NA,TGCGCCAGCAGCTTGGATGGGGGGACAGTAGAGCTGTTTTTT,CASSLDGGTVELFF
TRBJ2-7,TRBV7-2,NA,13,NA,TGTGCCAGCAGCTTAGCGCGGGTATACGAGCAGTACTTC,CASSLARVYEQYF
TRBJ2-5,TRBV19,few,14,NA,TGTGCCAGTAAAGAGCGGACGGGTAGGGAGACCCAGTACTTC,CASKERTGRETQYF
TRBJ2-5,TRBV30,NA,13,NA,TGTGCCTGGAGTGTAGTAGGTCCCGAGACCCAGTACTTC,CAWSVVGPETQYF
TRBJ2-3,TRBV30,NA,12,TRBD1,TGTGCCTACCGGGACAGGGGTTATACGCAGTATTTT,CAYRDRGYTQYF
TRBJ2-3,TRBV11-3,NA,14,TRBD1,TGTGCCAGCAGCTCAGGACAGGGAATAGATACGCAGTATTTT,CASSSGQGIDTQYF
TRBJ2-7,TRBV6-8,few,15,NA,TGTGCCATCAGCGCACGAGGGGGGGCCGCCTACGAGCAGTACTTC,CAISARGGAAYEQYF
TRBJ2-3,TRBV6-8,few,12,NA,TGTGCCAGCGGGCTTTCCACAGATACGCAGTATTTT,CASGLSTDTQYF
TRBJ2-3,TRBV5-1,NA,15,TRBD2,TGCGCCAGCAGCTTTAGCGGGTCTAGCACAGATACGCAGTATTTT,CASSFSGSSTDTQYF
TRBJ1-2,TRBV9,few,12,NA,TGTGCCAGCAGCGACAGTGGTAATGGCTACACCTTC,CASSDSGNGYTF
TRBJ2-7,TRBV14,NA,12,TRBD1,TGTGCCAGCAGCCGACAGGGTTACGAGCAGTACTTC,CASSRQGYEQYF
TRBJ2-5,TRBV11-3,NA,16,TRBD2,TGTGCCAGCAGCTTAGGTCTAGCGGGGATCCAAGAGACCCAGTACTTC,CASSLGLAGIQETQYF
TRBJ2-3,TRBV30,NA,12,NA,TGTGCCTGGAGTGTAGGCCCAGGTACGCAGTATTTT,CAWSVGPGTQYF
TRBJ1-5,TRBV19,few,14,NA,TGTGCCAGTACTTCTTTGGCATTTTATCAGCCCCAGCATTTT,CASTSLAFYQPQHF
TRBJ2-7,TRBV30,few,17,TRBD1,TGTGCCTGGAGCGATTGGATGACAGGGGGTCCCCTCTACGAGCAGTACTTC,CAWSDWMTGGPLYEQYF